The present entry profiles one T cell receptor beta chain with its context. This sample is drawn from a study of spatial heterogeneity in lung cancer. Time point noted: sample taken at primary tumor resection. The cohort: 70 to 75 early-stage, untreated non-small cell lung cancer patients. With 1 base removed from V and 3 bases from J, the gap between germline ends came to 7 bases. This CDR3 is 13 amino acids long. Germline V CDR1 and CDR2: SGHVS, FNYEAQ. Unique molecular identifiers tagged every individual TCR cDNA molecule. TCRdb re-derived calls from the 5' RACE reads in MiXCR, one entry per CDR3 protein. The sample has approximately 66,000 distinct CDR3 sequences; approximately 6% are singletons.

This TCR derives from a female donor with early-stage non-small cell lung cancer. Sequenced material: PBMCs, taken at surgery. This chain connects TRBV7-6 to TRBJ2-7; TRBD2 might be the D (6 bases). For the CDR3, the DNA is TGTGCCAGCAGCTTAGAGGGAGGCTACGAGCAGTACGTC. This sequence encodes CASSLEGGYEQYV.